This T cell receptor beta chain stems from a study of blood T cell repertoires in COVID-19. The wider study: The United States, Italy and Spain provided the acute and convalescent COVID-19 samples. Sample material is recorded as cDNA or gDNA derived from T cells, B-cell-depleted T cells, or PBMCs.

V lost 8 bases and J 2 bases, leaving 12 bases between the germline ends. The CDR3 spans 13 residues. Authors' analysis steps: It was from reference gene primer amplification that nucleated cell counts were estimated. Clones were read by immunoSEQ multiplex PCR, and TCRdb kept only the in-frame ones, dropping some. The V and J calls and the clone size are those of that table, but D and trimming were determined from the DNA. This sample carries about 110,000 clones, over 65% of them seen once, and the ten largest clones take around 1.7%. The sequence came from a woman in her 40s with acute or convalescent COVID-19. V usage is TRBV12-3 or TRBV12-4 and J usage is TRBJ1-2; D uncertain. Sequences were obtained from peripheral blood. The CDR3 coding sequence is TGTGCCAGCGGAAAACAGCAGAACTATGGCTACACCTTC. It specifies CASGKQQNYGYTF.